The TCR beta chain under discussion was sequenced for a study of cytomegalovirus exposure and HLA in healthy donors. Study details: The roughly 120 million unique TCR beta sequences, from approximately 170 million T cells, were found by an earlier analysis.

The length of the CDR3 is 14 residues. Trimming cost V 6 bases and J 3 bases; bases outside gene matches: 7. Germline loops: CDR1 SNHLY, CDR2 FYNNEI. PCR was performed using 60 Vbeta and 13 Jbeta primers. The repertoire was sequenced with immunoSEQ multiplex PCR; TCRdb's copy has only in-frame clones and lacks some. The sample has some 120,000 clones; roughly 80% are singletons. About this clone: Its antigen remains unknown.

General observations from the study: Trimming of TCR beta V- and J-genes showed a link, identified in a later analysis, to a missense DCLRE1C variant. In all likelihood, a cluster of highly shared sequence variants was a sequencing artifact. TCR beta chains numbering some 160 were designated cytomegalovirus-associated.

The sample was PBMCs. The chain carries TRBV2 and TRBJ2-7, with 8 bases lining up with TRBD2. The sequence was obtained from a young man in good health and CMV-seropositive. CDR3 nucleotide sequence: TGTGCCAGCAGAACAAGCGGGGGATTCTACGAGCAGTACTTC. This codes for CASRTSGGFYEQYF.